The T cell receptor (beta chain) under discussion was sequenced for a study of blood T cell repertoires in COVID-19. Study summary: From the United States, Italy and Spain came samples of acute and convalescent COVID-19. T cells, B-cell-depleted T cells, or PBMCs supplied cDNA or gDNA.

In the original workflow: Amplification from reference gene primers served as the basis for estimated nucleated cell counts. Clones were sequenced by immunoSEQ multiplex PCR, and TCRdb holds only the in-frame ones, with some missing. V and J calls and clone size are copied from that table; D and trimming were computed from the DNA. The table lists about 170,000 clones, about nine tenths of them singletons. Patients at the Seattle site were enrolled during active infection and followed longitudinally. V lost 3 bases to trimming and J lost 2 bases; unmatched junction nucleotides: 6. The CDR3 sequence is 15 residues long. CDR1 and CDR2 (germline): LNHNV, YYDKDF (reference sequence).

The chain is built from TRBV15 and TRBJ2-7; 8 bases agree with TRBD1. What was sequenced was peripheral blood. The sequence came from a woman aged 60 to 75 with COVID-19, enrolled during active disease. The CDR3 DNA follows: TGTGCCACCAGCAGTCCGGGACAGGTTGCCTACGAGCAGTACTTC. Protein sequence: CATSSPGQVAYEQYF.